These T cell receptor beta chains were read from a single sample in a study of PD-1 blockade in classical Hodgkin lymphoma. Here immunoSEQ multiplex PCR was the method, and the copy in TCRdb shows in-frame clones only, minus some. This table holds 13,000 or so clones, about 80% found once. Source: CD4+ T cells from blood, taken before the fourth cycle of nivolumab. These receptors originate from a human donor with classical Hodgkin lymphoma. Both conserved end residues are part of each CDR3. D genes are given only for firm matches. Where a row states a size, it is once, few, many or the class of an expanded clone; other rows omit it.

V gene	CDR3 length	D gene	clone size	J gene	CDR3 DNA	CDR3 protein
TRBV7-2	17	TRBD2	once	TRBJ2-7	TGTGCCAGCAGCCTACGGTCGCTAGCGGGAGACCCCTACGAGCAGTACTTC	CASSLRSLAGDPYEQYF
TRBV5-1	14	-	-	TRBJ1-3	TGCGCCAGCAGTTTCCTGGGATCTGGAAACACCATATATTTT	CASSFLGSGNTIYF
TRBV6-5	13	-	-	TRBJ2-5	TGTGCCAGCAGTTACGTTAGGGGAGAGACCCAGTACTTC	CASSYVRGETQYF
TRBV5-4	12	-	few	TRBJ1-5	TGTGCCAGCAGCTTGGATCATCAGCCCCAGCATTTT	CASSLDHQPQHF
TRBV28	15	TRBD1	once	TRBJ2-4	TGTGCCAGCAACCCAGAGGACAGGTTCAAAAACATTCAGTACTTC	CASNPEDRFKNIQYF
TRBV5-4	13	-	-	TRBJ1-2	TGTGCCAGCAGCTTAGATATTCTGCGTGGCTACACCTTC	CASSLDILRGYTF
TRBV4-1	14	-	-	TRBJ1-1	TGCGCCAGCAGCCAAGAGGAACGAGGCACTGAAGCTTTCTTT	CASSQEERGTEAFF
TRBV6-5	12	-	-	TRBJ1-3	TGTGCCAGCAGGGGTTTCGGAAACACCATATATTTT	CASRGFGNTIYF
TRBV7-9	17	TRBD1	-	TRBJ1-1	TGTGCCAGCAGCTACCTTCCGGGACAGGGTATGAACACTGAAGCTTTCTTT	CASSYLPGQGMNTEAFF
TRBV19	15	-	few	TRBJ1-2	TGTGCCAGTACCTCATGGGGGGGGGCGACAGACGGCTACACCTTC	CASTSWGGATDGYTF
TRBV5-6	15	-	-	TRBJ2-3	TGTGCCAGCAGCTTGGGAGGAGTGTGGGGAAATACGCAGTATTTT	CASSLGGVWGNTQYF
TRBV5-8	14	-	-	TRBJ2-3	TGTGCCAGCAGCTTAGACGTTCACACAGATACGCAGTATTTT	CASSLDVHTDTQYF
TRBV19	14	TRBD1	-	TRBJ1-5	TGTGCCAGTAGCTGGGGACAGCAAAATCAGCCCCAGCATTTT	CASSWGQQNQPQHF
TRBV5-1	15	TRBD1	few	TRBJ2-1	TGCGCCAGCAGCTTGGCGACAGGGGAATTCAATGAGCAGTTCTTC	CASSLATGEFNEQFF
TRBV7-9	15	-	-	TRBJ2-6	TGTGCCAGCAGCCAAGGGTACTCTGGGGCCAACGTCCTGACTTTC	CASSQGYSGANVLTF
TRBV29-1	12	TRBD1	-	TRBJ2-7	TGCAGCTTCCGGGACAGGGCTTGGGAGCAGTACTTC	CSFRDRAWEQYF
TRBV30	14	-	-	TRBJ2-4	TGTGCCTGGCGTGTCCCCCTGACCTTAAACATTCAGTACTTC	CAWRVPLTLNIQYF
TRBV6-5	12	-	few	TRBJ1-5	TGTGCCAGCAGACGTGACGAACAGCCCCAGCATTTT	CASRRDEQPQHF